Below, 11 T cell receptor beta chains from the same sample are listed, as sequenced in a study of CD8 T cells in ankylosing spondylitis. Findings and caveats of the study: Made up of eight highly homologous variants, a TCR beta motif appeared characteristic of ankylosing spondylitis blood.

These TCRs' antigens remain unknown. TCRdb passed the 5' RACE reads through MiXCR, listing each CDR3 protein once. In the table there are some 840,000 distinct CDR3 sequences, 12% of which are singletons. The specimen sequenced was blood, either unsorted or a sorted T cell fraction (not recorded which). The receptors were sampled from a male donor with ankylosing spondylitis.

This clonotype has only a few counts. V is TRBV10-3 and J is TRBJ1-4; D gene unclear. V was clipped by 7 bases and J by 5 bases, with 11 bases between them. The CDR3 runs 13 residues. The germline V gene has CDR1 ENHRY and CDR2 SYGVKD. In nucleotides, the CDR3 is TGTGCCATCAAATCAGGATTAAATGAAAAACTGTTTTTT. It encodes CAIKSGLNEKLFF.

In its sample, this clonotype was seen many times. CDR3 in DNA: TGTGCCAGCAGCCCCACTGGCGGGATTTACAATGAGCAGTTCTTC. Its protein product is CASSPTGGIYNEQFF. The chain combines TRBV9 with TRBJ2-1; D might be TRBD2 (6 bases). V lost 4 bases and J 4 bases, leaving 15 bases between the germline ends. This CDR3 region has 15 residues. The germline V gene has CDR1 SGDLS and CDR2 YYNGEE.

The chain uses TRBV5-1 and TRBJ2-3, with D possibly matching TRBD1 (6 bases). V lost 4 bases and J lost 0, with 15 bases in between. Germline V gene sequence: CDR1 SGHRS, CDR2 YFSETQ. This CDR3 is 16 amino acids long. CDR3 sequence (DNA): TGCGCCAGCAGCCTACGACAGGCCACTAGCACAGATACGCAGTATTTT. This gives the protein CASSLRQATSTDTQYF. Full variable domain (outside the CDR3, taken from reference TRBV5-1 and TRBJ2-3): KAGVTQTPRYLIKTRGQQVTLSCSPISGHRSVSWYQQTPGQGLQFLFEYFSETQRNKGNFPGRFSGRQFSNSRSEMNVSTLELGDSALYLCASSLRQATSTDTQYFGPGTRLTVL.

This clonotype was picked up a small number of times. The genes are TRBV12-3 or TRBV12-4 and TRBJ2-3; D is undetermined. V was trimmed by 7 bases and J by 2 bases, leaving 10 bases between them. The CDR3 is 13 residues long. The CDR3 loop is CASNFYFTDTQYF. The CDR3 nucleotides are TGTGCCAGCAATTTCTATTTCACAGATACGCAGTATTTT.

The V call is TRBV6-1, the J call TRBJ2-7, with a weak D call TRBD2 (5 bases). The CDR3 sequence is 15 residues long. The V end was cut by 6 bases, the J end by 3 bases, with 18 bases between. CDR1 is MNHNS, CDR2 SASEGT, per germline. CDR3 sequence: CASSPAARAFYEQYF. In DNA form, the CDR3 reads TGTGCCAGCAGCCCCGCCGCGCGGGCCTTCTACGAGCAGTACTTC.

This clonotype was picked up many times. V is TRBV29-1 and J is TRBJ2-2; 9 bases map to TRBD1. The CDR3 has 16 amino acids. V lost 7 bases to trimming and J lost 4 bases; unmatched junction nucleotides: 13. Germline CDR1 and CDR2: SQVTM and ANQGSEA. DNA for the CDR3: TGCAGCGCCCTAATTGGGACAGGGCGGGCCACCGGGGAGCTGTTTTTT. Translated: CSALIGTGRATGELFF.

The chain recombines TRBV5-1 with TRBJ2-7; D uncertain. V was shortened by 0 bases and J by 5 bases, with 15 bases between the two germline ends. Germline assignment: CDR1 SGHRS and CDR2 YFSETQ. This CDR3 contains 15 residues. In nucleotides, the CDR3 is TGCGCCAGCAGCTTGGTGGCCGGTTTGGAGAACGAGCAGTACTTC. Residues: CASSLVAGLENEQYF.

This clonotype was seen more than once but under ten times. The rearrangement uses TRBV5-1 and TRBJ2-2; no clear D gene. V was trimmed by 6 bases and J by 6 bases, leaving 15 bases between them. CDR1 and CDR2 (germline): SGHRS, YFSETQ. This CDR3 region has 14 residues. The CDR3: CASTSTFGPGELFF. The CDR3 nucleotides read TGCGCCAGCACGTCGACTTTTGGACCCGGGGAGCTGTTTTTT.

In its sample, this clonotype was seen many times. The chain is built from TRBV10-3 and TRBJ1-1; D perhaps matches TRBD1 (5 bases). Trimming took 5 bases from V and 6 from J, leaving 13 bases between them. The CDR3 spans 13 residues. The germline CDR1 and CDR2 sequences are ENHRY and SYGVKD. Here the CDR3 DNA reads TGTGCCATCAGTCCTCGTACGGGGCCTGAAGCTTTCTTT. Translated, it gives CAISPRTGPEAFF.

The CDR3 loop is CSASAGGTGELFF. In DNA, the CDR3 is TGCAGTGCGTCAGCGGGGGGCACCGGGGAGCTGTTTTTT. The genes are TRBV20-1 and TRBJ2-2; 9 bases are a match to TRBD2. The V and J ends lost 6 bases and 4 bases, in that order; junction bases with no gene match: 3. Germline CDR1 reads DFQATT; CDR2 reads SNEGSKA (reference sequence). CDR3 length: 13 amino acids.

The rearrangement links TRBV6-1 to TRBJ2-7, with 12 bases that match TRBD2. In germline, CDR1 is MNHNS, CDR2 SASEGT. The length of the CDR3 is 15 residues. V was clipped by 7 bases and J by 4 bases; unmatched bases: 8. CDR3 residues: CASNLAGGTPYEQYF. In DNA form, the CDR3 reads TGTGCCAGCAACCTAGCGGGAGGGACCCCTTACGAGCAGTACTTC.